This T cell receptor (beta chain) was observed in a study of blood T cell repertoires in COVID-19. Study summary: PBMCs, B-cell-depleted T cells, or T cells provided the cDNA or gDNA that made up the material.

Followed longitudinally, the Seattle patients had been enrolled during active infection. This CDR3 has 15 amino acids. The V end lost 5 bases, the J end lost 0 bases, and 12 bases lay between the germline ends. Per germline, CDR1 SGHNT and CDR2 YENEEA. Original processing methods: Quantification of nucleated cells was approximated via reference gene primer amplification. The repertoire was sequenced with immunoSEQ multiplex PCR; TCRdb's copy has only in-frame clones and lacks some. V and J calls and clone size are copied from that table; D and trimming were computed from the DNA. Of some 200,000 clones in the sample, 83% are singletons; the top ten hold about 1.3%.

Source material: peripheral blood. The source of this sequence is a woman in her twenties or thirties with COVID-19, enrolled during active disease. The chain combines TRBV11-3 with TRBJ2-3, with D maybe TRBD1 (5 bases). The CDR3 loop is CASSLRGASTDTQYF. CDR3 in DNA: TGTGCCAGCAGCCTCCGTGGGGCTAGCACAGATACGCAGTATTTT.